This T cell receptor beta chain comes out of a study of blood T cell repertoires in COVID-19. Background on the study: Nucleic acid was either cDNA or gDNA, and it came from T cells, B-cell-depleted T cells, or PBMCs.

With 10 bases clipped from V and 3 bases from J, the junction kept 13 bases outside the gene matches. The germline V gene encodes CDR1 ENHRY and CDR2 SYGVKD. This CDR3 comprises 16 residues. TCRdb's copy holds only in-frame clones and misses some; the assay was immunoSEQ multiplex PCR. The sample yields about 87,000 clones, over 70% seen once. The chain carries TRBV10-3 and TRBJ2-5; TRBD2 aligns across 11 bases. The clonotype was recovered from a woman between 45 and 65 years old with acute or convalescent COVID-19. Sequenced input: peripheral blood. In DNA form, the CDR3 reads TGTGCCACCAGCGTGGCTAGCGGGGGGTGGGAAGAGACCCAGTACTTC. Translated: CATSVASGGWEETQYF.